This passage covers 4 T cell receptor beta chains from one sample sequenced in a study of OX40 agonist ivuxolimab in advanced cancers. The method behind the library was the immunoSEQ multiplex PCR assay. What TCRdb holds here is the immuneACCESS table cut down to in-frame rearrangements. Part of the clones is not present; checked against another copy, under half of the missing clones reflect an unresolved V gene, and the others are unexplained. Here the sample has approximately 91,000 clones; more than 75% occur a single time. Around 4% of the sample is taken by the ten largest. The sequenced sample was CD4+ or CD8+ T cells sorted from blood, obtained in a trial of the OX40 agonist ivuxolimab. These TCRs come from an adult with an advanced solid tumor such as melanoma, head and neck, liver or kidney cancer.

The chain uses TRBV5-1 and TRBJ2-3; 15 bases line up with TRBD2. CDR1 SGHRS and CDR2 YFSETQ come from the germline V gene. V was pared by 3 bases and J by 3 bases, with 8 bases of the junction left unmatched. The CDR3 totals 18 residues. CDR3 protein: CASSWTGLAGGWTDTQYF. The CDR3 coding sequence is TGCGCCAGCAGCTGGACGGGACTAGCGGGAGGTTGGACAGATACGCAGTATTTT.

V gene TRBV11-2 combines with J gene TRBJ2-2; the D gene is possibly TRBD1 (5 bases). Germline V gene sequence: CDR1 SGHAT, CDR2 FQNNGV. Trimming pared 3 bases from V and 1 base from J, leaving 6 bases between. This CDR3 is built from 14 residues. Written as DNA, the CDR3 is TGTGCCAGCAGCTTTGACAGGAACACCGGGGAGCTGTTTTTT. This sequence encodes CASSFDRNTGELFF.

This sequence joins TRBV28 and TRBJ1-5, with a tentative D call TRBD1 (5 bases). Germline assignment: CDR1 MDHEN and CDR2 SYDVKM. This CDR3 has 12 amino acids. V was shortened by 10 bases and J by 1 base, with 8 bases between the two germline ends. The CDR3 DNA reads TGTGCCACCAGGGACAGCAATCAGCCCCAGCATTTT. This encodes CATRDSNQPQHF.

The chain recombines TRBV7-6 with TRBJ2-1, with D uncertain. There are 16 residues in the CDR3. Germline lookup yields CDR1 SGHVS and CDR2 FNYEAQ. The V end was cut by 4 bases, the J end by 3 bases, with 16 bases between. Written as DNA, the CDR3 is TGTGCCAGCAGCTCCCTCCATAGCACTAACTACAATGAGCAGTTCTTC. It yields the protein CASSSLHSTNYNEQFF.